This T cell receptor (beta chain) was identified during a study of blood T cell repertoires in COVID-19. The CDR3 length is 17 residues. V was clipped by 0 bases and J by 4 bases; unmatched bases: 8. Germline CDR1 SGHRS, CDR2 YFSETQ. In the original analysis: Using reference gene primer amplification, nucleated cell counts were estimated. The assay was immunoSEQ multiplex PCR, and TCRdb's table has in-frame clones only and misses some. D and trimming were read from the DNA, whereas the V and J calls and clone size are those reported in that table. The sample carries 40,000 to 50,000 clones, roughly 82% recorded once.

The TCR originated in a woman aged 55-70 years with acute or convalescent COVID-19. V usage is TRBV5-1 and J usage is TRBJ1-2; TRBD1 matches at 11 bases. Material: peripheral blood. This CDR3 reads CASSLATGQGAIYGYTF. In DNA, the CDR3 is TGCGCCAGCAGCTTGGCGACCGGACAGGGGGCCATCTATGGCTACACCTTC.